The T cell receptor beta chain under discussion was sequenced for a study of T cell responses to AZD1222 COVID-19 vaccine. Whole-study results and caveats: Just a handful of AZD1222 recipients tested seropositive at baseline. The donors showed a predominance of white British ancestry and of females, with possible underestimation of clonal diversity. There were vaccine-associated CD4 TCRs across spike, dominant at 160-218 and 743-854. In all cases, repertoires were sampled only after the peak T cell response.

The V and J ends lost 3 bases and 6 bases respectively, with 24 bases between them. Germline-derived CDR1 and CDR2 are MNHEY and SMNVEV (reference sequence). There are 19 residues in the CDR3. Here immunoSEQ multiplex PCR was the method, and the copy in TCRdb shows in-frame clones only, minus some. The sample holds roughly 120,000 clones, nearly 90% seen once. Regarding this clone: As yet, its antigen is unknown.

The sample in question was peripheral blood, obtained on day 0 of AZD1222 vaccination. The source is an adult in good health. This chain links TRBV27 with TRBJ1-6; a weak D match, TRBD1 (5 bases). The CDR3 DNA is TGTGCCAGCAGTTTCGAACCCGGTGGCAGGGCAGTGGTTAATTCACCCCTCCACTTT. This codes for CASSFEPGGRAVVNSPLHF.